A selection of T cell receptor beta chains follows, all from one sample in a study of T cells in pancreatic ductal adenocarcinoma. Produced via immunoSEQ multiplex PCR; TCRdb's table is partial and in-frame only. The sample includes over 100,000 clones, roughly 95% seen only once; the top ten take around 2.9%. The sequencing sample was made of PBMCs. These receptors came from a human donor with pancreatic ductal adenocarcinoma. Both conserved end residues are part of each CDR3. D genes are given only for firm matches. Clone size is given for some rows only: seen once, a few or many times, or a class if the clone is expanded.

D gene: TRBD1
clone size: .
V gene: TRBV5-8
CDR3 protein: CASSPQGAGETQYF

D gene: .
clone size: .
V gene: TRBV7-3
CDR3 protein: CASSLSHSFEQFF

D gene: .
clone size: .
V gene: TRBV25-1
CDR3 protein: CASTPGETGANVLTF

D gene: .
clone size: .
V gene: TRBV19
CDR3 protein: CASSPGAGAVQGGELFF

D gene: .
clone size: .
V gene: TRBV30
CDR3 protein: CAWSSGSGGIQPQHF

D gene: TRBD1
clone size: .
V gene: TRBV10-2
CDR3 protein: CASSPGQGLYEQYF

D gene: TRBD1
clone size: .
V gene: TRBV4-1
CDR3 protein: CASSQRQGNIQYF

D gene: .
clone size: .
V gene: TRBV7-9
CDR3 protein: CASSLDGGRGYTF

D gene: TRBD2
clone size: .
V gene: TRBV7-9
CDR3 protein: CASSLGLAGPREQYF

D gene: TRBD1
clone size: .
V gene: TRBV11-2
CDR3 protein: CASTSSGTGYGYTF

D gene: .
clone size: .
V gene: TRBV30
CDR3 protein: CACAGTNHYEQYF

D gene: TRBD1
clone size: once
V gene: TRBV10-3
CDR3 protein: CAISQGVGYEQYF

D gene: .
clone size: few
V gene: TRBV6-4
CDR3 protein: CASSEDSTNTGELFF

D gene: .
clone size: .
V gene: TRBV18
CDR3 protein: CASSRGLTNEKLFF

D gene: TRBD1
clone size: once
V gene: TRBV18
CDR3 protein: CASSPPQDRGYGGELFF

D gene: .
clone size: once
V gene: TRBV23-1
CDR3 protein: CARQHRILTGNTIYF

D gene: .
clone size: .
V gene: TRBV5-5
CDR3 protein: CASSLGTGYTDTQYF

D gene: .
clone size: .
V gene: TRBV27
CDR3 protein: CASRSSSSYNEQFF

D gene: TRBD1
clone size: .
V gene: TRBV6-5
CDR3 protein: CASSSDRGYGELFF

D gene: .
clone size: .
V gene: TRBV28
CDR3 protein: CASSFSGFNQPQHF

D gene: .
clone size: .
V gene: TRBV27
CDR3 protein: CASSPDSNYQPQHF

D gene: TRBD1
clone size: .
V gene: TRBV9
CDR3 protein: CASSVTGQGSYEQYF

D gene: .
clone size: .
V gene: TRBV20-1
CDR3 protein: CSARDGREQFF

D gene: .
clone size: .
V gene: TRBV9
CDR3 protein: CASGGPYEQYF

D gene: .
clone size: .
V gene: TRBV28
CDR3 protein: CASTGGSSYEQYF

D gene: .
clone size: .
V gene: TRBV5-1
CDR3 protein: CASSLGYTAEWVNEQFF

D gene: .
clone size: .
V gene: TRBV2
CDR3 protein: CASKKGEHTGELFF

D gene: .
clone size: .
V gene: TRBV19
CDR3 protein: CASSADSPGTGELFF

D gene: TRBD1
clone size: .
V gene: TRBV2
CDR3 protein: CATTIIPGQANEQFF

D gene: .
clone size: .
V gene: TRBV9
CDR3 protein: CASSPPQGVGGYTF

D gene: .
clone size: .
V gene: TRBV7-9
CDR3 protein: CASSVQGIANYGYTF

D gene: .
clone size: .
V gene: TRBV10-3
CDR3 protein: CAISPTTGPGYTF

D gene: .
clone size: .
V gene: TRBV19
CDR3 protein: CASTNSGANVLTF

D gene: TRBD1
clone size: once
V gene: TRBV18
CDR3 protein: CASSRARQGEAAFF

D gene: TRBD1
clone size: .
V gene: TRBV29-1
CDR3 protein: CSAGTGTGGEQYF

D gene: .
clone size: .
V gene: TRBV30
CDR3 protein: CAWSVGLGATEAFF

D gene: TRBD1
clone size: .
V gene: TRBV5-1
CDR3 protein: CASSSTGVGYEQYF

D gene: .
clone size: .
V gene: TRBV11-3
CDR3 protein: CASSLDLYNEQFF